A selection of T cell receptor beta chains follows, all from one sample in a study of glioma-infiltrating T cells after dendritic cell vaccination. The protocol was immunoSEQ multiplex PCR, while the TCRdb copy is restricted to in-frame clones and leaves out a portion. The top ten hold 15% to 17% of the sample, which has about 92,000 clones, just over 85% seen once. Sequenced material: blood, taken before dendritic cell vaccination. The source is a human donor with glioblastoma. Both conserved end residues are part of each CDR3. Each record gives: V gene, D gene, J gene, clone size, CDR3 protein, CDR3 DNA. The D gene is left open where the match is weak. Only part of the rows carry a size: once, few, many, or a class if the clone is expanded.

>TRBV5-1|NA|TRBJ2-7|NA
CASSLGGVSYEQYF
TGCGCCAGCAGCTTGGGGGGGGTTTCCTACGAGCAGTACTTC
>TRBV4-2|NA|TRBJ1-1|NA
CASSQVFEDFSFTEAFF
TGTGCCAGCAGCCAAGTATTCGAGGATTTTTCGTTCACTGAAGCTTTCTTT
>TRBV15|NA|TRBJ2-2|NA
CATSNFPGQGGELFF
TGTGCCACCAGCAATTTCCCGGGACAAGGCGGGGAGCTGTTTTTT
>TRBV19|TRBD1|TRBJ2-7|NA
CASKDRGSIEQYF
TGTGCCAGTAAAGACAGGGGGTCGATCGAGCAGTACTTC
>TRBV5-1|NA|TRBJ2-4|NA
CASSSAGTSRLQYF
TGCGCCAGCAGCTCGGCCGGGACATCTCGCCTTCAGTACTTC
>TRBV29-1|TRBD1|TRBJ1-3|NA
CSVVDRAGNTIYF
TGCAGCGTTGTCGACAGGGCTGGAAACACCATATATTTT
>TRBV7-8|TRBD2|TRBJ2-7|NA
CASRRGTSGNTDEQYF
TGTGCCAGCAGACGCGGAACTAGCGGGAATACAGACGAGCAGTACTTC
>TRBV2|NA|TRBJ2-7|NA
CASTPDNNEQYF
TGTGCCAGCACTCCGGACAATAACGAGCAGTACTTC
>TRBV7-2|NA|TRBJ2-5|NA
CASSLALRETQYF
TGTGCCAGCAGCTTAGCCCTTAGAGAGACCCAGTACTTC
>TRBV28|NA|TRBJ1-4|NA
CASTPYLGNTNEKLFF
TGTGCCAGCACCCCATATCTCGGTAATACTAATGAAAAACTGTTTTTT
>TRBV30|TRBD2|TRBJ2-1|NA
CAWNRGTSGNDEQFF
TGTGCCTGGAATCGGGGGACTAGCGGGAACGATGAGCAGTTCTTC
>TRBV19|NA|TRBJ1-2|NA
CASSPGYGYTF
TGTGCCAGTAGCCCGGGCTATGGCTACACCTTC
>TRBV11-2|TRBD1|TRBJ1-1|NA
CASSLAGTATMNNEAFF
TGTGCCAGCAGCTTAGCCGGGACAGCCACCATGAACAATGAAGCTTTCTTT
>TRBV10-3|NA|TRBJ1-6|NA
CAISESSGNSPLHF
TGTGCCATCAGTGAGTCGTCAGGGAATTCACCCCTCCACTTT
>TRBV5-1|NA|TRBJ2-5|NA
CASTRGDTSETQYF
TGCGCCAGCACCCGGGGGGACACCTCAGAGACCCAGTACTTC
>TRBV5-1|NA|TRBJ1-4|NA
CASKGTVANEKLFF
TGCGCCAGCAAGGGGACTGTTGCTAATGAAAAACTGTTTTTT
>TRBV19|NA|TRBJ2-7|NA
CASEGSYEQYF
TGTGCCAGTGAGGGTTCCTACGAGCAGTACTTC
>TRBV4-1|NA|TRBJ1-4|NA
CASSQSATNEKLFF
TGCGCCAGCAGCCAGAGTGCAACTAATGAAAAACTGTTTTTT
>TRBV6-6|TRBD1|TRBJ2-1|NA
CASSRGSSYNEQFF
TGTGCCAGCTCCAGGGGGAGCTCCTACAATGAGCAGTTCTTC
>TRBV19|NA|TRBJ2-7|once
CASSIGSSSEQYF
TGTGCCAGTAGTATCGGTAGCTCTAGCGAGCAGTACTTC
>TRBV18|TRBD1|TRBJ1-2|NA
CASSPPGTDYFGYTF
TGTGCCAGCTCACCACCGGGGACAGATTACTTTGGCTACACCTTC
>TRBV5-4|NA|TRBJ2-1|NA
CASSLVLVSNEQFF
TGTGCCAGCAGCTTGGTGCTAGTCTCCAATGAGCAGTTCTTC